This T cell receptor (beta chain) was captured by sequencing in a study of tumor and adjacent non-tumor tissue in lung cancer. Looking at the study overall: Patients comprised eleven to twelve adenocarcinoma, 2 squamous cell carcinoma and 1 small cell lung cancer.

This sample's RNA came from whole unsorted tissue. The normal lung tissue was taken more than 3 cm from the tumor edge. This clonotype was observed a few times. Its specificity is unknown. TCRbeta libraries were built with three rounds of nested PCR, modified from ARM-PCR. TCRdb re-called the multiplex PCR reads with MiXCR, one entry per CDR3 protein. This sample yields under 95,000 distinct CDR3 sequences, of which roughly 80% are seen a single time; around half belongs to the top ten. After removal of 8 bases from V and 5 bases from J, the junction contained 14 bases not matched to a gene. From germline, CDR1 is SEHNR and CDR2 FQNEAQ (reference sequence). The CDR3 is 16 amino acids. Study-wide points: TCR diversity was significantly greater in tumor than normal lung tissue.

The source is a man aged 60 to 75 with non-small cell lung cancer. This chain links TRBV7-9 with TRBJ2-2; 7 nucleotides align to TRBD1. The material sequenced was distant non-tumor lung tissue. The CDR3 loop is CASGSPGTELTGELFF. The CDR3 bases are TGTGCCAGCGGATCACCCGGGACAGAGTTAACCGGGGAGCTGTTTTTT.